The 20 T cell receptor beta chains reported below all come from one sample, sequenced in a study of metastatic and nonmetastatic thyroid tumors. Until they underwent thyroid surgery, no patient had received any treatment. TCRdb called clones again from the PCR reads with MiXCR. Seen here are 100,000 or so clones, 14% to 15% observed once, and the top ten hold about 3.6%. The sequenced material came from blood. Source of these receptors: a female donor with papillary thyroid cancer or a benign thyroid nodule (not recorded which). Some clones in this sample may be carry-over from other donors' samples.

This clone was counted between two and nine times. The chain uses TRBV9 and TRBJ1-3; no definite D call. The CDR3 contains 17 residues. Germline assignment: CDR1 SGDLS and CDR2 YYNGEE. Trimming took off 0 bases at V and 0 bases at J, with 13 bases between the two ends. The CDR3 region is CASSVGSELYSGNTIYF. CDR3 coding DNA: TGTGCCAGCAGCGTAGGGTCAGAGCTCTACTCTGGAAACACCATATATTTT.

The chain couples TRBV7-9 to TRBJ1-4; 10 bases fit TRBD1. The CDR3 length is 15 residues. J gave up 6 bases and V 4 bases, and 5 bases lay outside the gene matches. From germline, CDR1 is SEHNR and CDR2 FQNEAQ (reference sequence). The CDR3 nucleotides read TGTGCCAGCAGCTCGGACAGGGGGGGATATGAAAAACTGTTTTTT. Its translation is CASSSDRGGYEKLFF.

The sample holds many counts of this clone. This chain links TRBV7-6 with TRBJ2-3; no reliable D call. V was clipped by 1 base and J by 7 bases, with 6 bases between them. Germline V gene sequence: CDR1 SGHVS, CDR2 FNYEAQ. The CDR3 is 12 residues long. The CDR3 is CASSLDQYTQYF. The CDR3 DNA reads as TGTGCCAGCAGCTTAGATCAGTATACGCAGTATTTT.

At least ten counts were recorded for this clone. This sequence joins TRBV2 and TRBJ2-1; tentative D call: TRBD1 (8 bases). Trimming shortened V by 6 bases and J by 7 bases, and 19 bases separated the two germline ends. The CDR3 loop spans 15 amino acids. The germline V gene encodes CDR1 SNHLY and CDR2 FYNNEI. CDR3 sequence (DNA): TGTGCCAGCAGATACAGGGGGGGCCGTAGGAATGAGCAGTTCTTC. Protein product: CASRYRGGRRNEQFF.

For this clone: This could be a read error, since a much larger clone is one nucleotide away. The chain is built from TRBV12-3 or TRBV12-4 and TRBJ2-5; TRBD2 is a possible D gene (6 bases). The CDR3 runs 13 residues. CDR3 nucleotide sequence: TGTGCCAGCAGTTTGGGGGGTTTAGAGACCAAGTACTTC. This gives the protein CASSLGGLETKYF.

This clone was seen many times. V is TRBV6-1 and J is TRBJ2-2; TRBD2 agrees at 9 bases. CDR3 length equals 15 residues. Germline CDR1 MNHNS, CDR2 SASEGT. The junction had 10 bases not matched to a gene; V was cut back by 8 bases and J by 6 bases. CDR3 DNA: TGTGCCAGCTCTCAAGGGACTAGCTTTTCCGGGGAGCTGTTTTTT. Translation: CASSQGTSFSGELFF.

This clone was seen repeatedly, ten times or more. The chain recombines TRBV28 with TRBJ1-1; TRBD1 might be the D (5 bases). Trimming removed 6 bases at V and 1 base at J, with 15 bases between. This CDR3 is 15 amino acids long. Looked up from germline, CDR1 is MDHEN and CDR2 is SYDVKM. CDR3 amino acids: CASSPSFGGNTEAFF. The DNA of the CDR3 is TGTGCCAGCAGCCCCAGTTTCGGGGGGAACACTGAAGCTTTCTTT.

The rearrangement links TRBV18 to TRBJ2-2; no firm D call. The CDR3 sequence is 18 residues long. The germline V gene encodes CDR1 KGHSH and CDR2 LQKENI. The V end lost 0 bases, the J end lost 0 bases, and 14 bases lay between the germline ends. The DNA for the CDR3 is TGTGCCAGCTCACCACCCTGGTCGACGGTCACGAACACCGGGGAGCTGTTTTTT. Translation: CASSPPWSTVTNTGELFF.

This clone was seen at least ten times. This chain uses TRBV27 with TRBJ1-1, with 9 bases fitting TRBD1. V lost 1 base, J lost 4 bases, and 10 bases stayed unmatched. The CDR3 extends over 17 amino acids. CDR1 is MNHEY and CDR2 is SMNVEV in the germline V gene (reference sequence). The CDR3 region is CASSLFGTGTPGTEAFF. The CDR3 coding sequence is TGTGCCAGCAGTTTATTTGGGACAGGGACTCCAGGCACTGAAGCTTTCTTT.

This clone was picked up many times. Because the CDR3 is missing its conserved closing phenylalanine or tryptophan, this is likely a read error. The chain is built from TRBV12-3 or TRBV12-4 and TRBJ1-4; D gene ambiguous. The CDR3 sequence is 14 residues long. V lost 11 bases to trimming and J lost 4 bases, with 17 bases between them. The CDR3 DNA is TGTGCCTCCGGAAGGGCAAAATTTAATGAAAAACTGTTTCTT. It encodes CASGRAKFNEKLFL.

The rearrangement joins TRBV28 to TRBJ1-6; D call uncertain. Trimming took off 9 bases at V and 9 bases at J, with 18 bases between the two ends. CDR1 is MDHEN and CDR2 is SYDVKM in the germline V gene. The CDR3 totals 14 residues. As DNA, the CDR3 is TGTGCCAGTGGTTTTTTGAGGGAGTCTTCACCCCTCCACTTT. Amino acids: CASGFLRESSPLHF.

This clone was detected only a few times. The CDR3 ends on some other residue instead of the conserved phenylalanine or tryptophan, so this is likely a read error. The chain employs TRBV6-2 or TRBV6-3 and TRBJ2-7, with D uncertain. Germline CDR1 reads MNHEY; CDR2 reads SVGEGT. CDR3 length: 12 residues. Trimming removed 6 bases from V and 3 bases from J, with 9 bases in between. The CDR3 DNA sequence: TGTGCCAGCAGACACGGAGTCTACGAGCAGTACCTC. Its translation: CASRHGVYEQYL.

Ten or more counts support this clone. V gene TRBV28 combines with J gene TRBJ1-1; 7 bases align to TRBD1. Germline values: CDR1 MDHEN, CDR2 SYDVKM. The V gene end was trimmed by 7 bases and the J gene end by 0 bases; junction bases not matched to a gene: 2. The CDR3 is 13 amino acids. The DNA of the CDR3 is TGTGCCAGCAACAGGGGAATGAACACTGAAGCTTTCTTT. Its translation: CASNRGMNTEAFF.

This clone was found many times. V usage is TRBV19 and J usage is TRBJ2-5, with 7 bases identical to TRBD1. J gave up 2 bases and V 1 base, and 1 base lay outside the gene matches. This CDR3 contains 14 residues. Germline V gene data show CDR1 as LNHDA and CDR2 as SQIVND (reference sequence). CDR3 coding DNA: TGTGCCAGTAGTATAGGGGGACAGCAAGAGACCCAGTACTTC. It is translated as CASSIGGQQETQYF. Together with reference TRBV19 and TRBJ2-5, the CDR3 gives the full variable domain: DGGITQSPKYLFRKEGQNVTLSCEQNLNHDAMYWYRQDPGQGLRLIYYSQIVNDFQKGDIAEGYSVSREKKESFPLTVTSAQKNPTAFYLCASSIGGQQETQYFGPGTRLLVL.

This clone was picked up many times. The chain combines TRBV12-3 or TRBV12-4 with TRBJ1-2, with D perhaps TRBD1 (6 bases). With 1 base removed from V and 8 bases from J, the gap between germline ends came to 11 bases. This CDR3 is 13 amino acids long. The DNA of the CDR3 is TGTGCCAGCAGTTTAGACGGGGACACGGGCTACACCTTC. This encodes CASSLDGDTGYTF.

Note on this clone: This may stem from a read error, because a much larger clone lies one nucleotide away. The gene calls are TRBV4-2 and TRBJ2-2; tentatively, D is TRBD1 (6 bases). CDR1 LGHNA and CDR2 YNFKEQ come from the germline V gene. CDR3 size: 17 residues. The CDR3 reads CARSQEGWGHTAGELFF. In DNA, the CDR3 is TGTGCCAGGAGCCAAGAAGGCTGGGGACATACTGCCGGGGAGCTGTTTTTT.

As concerns this clone: A single base separates this from a much larger clone, so it may be a read error. The chain links TRBV9 to TRBJ1-4; TRBD1 agrees at 12 bases. Germline CDR1 reads SGDLS; CDR2 reads YYNGEE. The CDR3 loop spans 15 amino acids. The V and J ends lost 6 bases and 8 bases, in that order; junction bases with no gene match: 8. The CDR3 loop reads CASIGGQGAGEKLFF. CDR3 DNA sequence: TGTGCCAGCATCGGGGGACAGGGGGCGGGAGAAAAACTGTTTTTT.

A note on this clone: One junction end disagrees with the germline gene, perhaps due to a read error. This rearrangement joins TRBV30 to TRBJ1-1, with 7 nucleotides matching TRBD1. The CDR3 covers 14 residues. Germline loops: CDR1 GTSNPN, CDR2 SVGIG (reference sequence). DNA of the CDR3: TGTGCCTGGAATCCTTCCAGGGGGAACACTCAAGCTTTCTTT. Translating gives CAWNPSRGNTQAFF.

Remarks on this clone: A read error may be the cause here, since a much bigger clone is one base away. Other DNA sequences in this sample translate to the same CDR3. V is TRBV4-1 and J is TRBJ1-1; D perhaps matches TRBD1 (6 bases). The CDR3 is 15 residues long. The V end was cut by 3 bases, the J end by 0 bases, with 11 bases between. Germline-derived CDR1 and CDR2 are MGHRA and YSYEKL. As DNA, the CDR3 is TGCGCCAGCAGCCAGTCAGGGGATCTGAACACTGAAGCTTTCTTT. Translating gives CASSQSGDLNTEAFF.

Remarks on this clone: The sample carries other DNA sequences with the same CDR3. The V call is TRBV6-1, the J call TRBJ2-2; D possibly matches TRBD1 or TRBD2 (5 bases each). Germline CDR1 MNHNS, CDR2 SASEGT. The V and J ends lost 9 bases and 7 bases respectively, with 18 bases between them. This CDR3 comprises 14 residues. The CDR3 region is CASSEWGSDGELFF. The CDR3 DNA follows: TGTGCCAGTAGCGAATGGGGGTCGGACGGGGAGCTGTTTTTT.